There are many counts of the clone carrying this T cell receptor (beta chain). Its antigen is as yet unknown. The CDR3 consists of 13 residues. The junction had 8 bases not matched to a gene; V was cut back by 3 bases and J by 8 bases. Looked up from germline, CDR1 is DFQATT and CDR2 is SNEGSKA (reference sequence). The data derive from a study of glioma-infiltrating T cells. General study points: Non-neoplastic patients had below-expected tissue-blood divergence, while all gliomas exceeded expectation. Tissue and blood shared very few CDR3 sequences.

TCR alpha and beta CDR3 regions were amplified from RNA using iRepertoire nested multiplex PCR. Tissue mRNA or PBMC total RNA, roughly 95-400 ng, went into one-step reverse transcription and amplification. MiXCR, applied by TCRdb to the multiplex PCR reads, yields one record per CDR3 protein. The sample consists of approximately 190,000 distinct CDR3 sequences, around 30% of them appearing once. Sequenced material: glioma tissue, nonneoplastic brain tissue, or PBMCs (not recorded which). This clonotype was obtained from a human donor with low-grade glioma or glioblastoma, undergoing nonglioma brain surgery, or in good health (not recorded which). The chain combines TRBV20-1 with TRBJ2-7, with 9 positions matching TRBD1. The CDR3 nucleotides are TGCAGTGCTAGTCGGGACAGGGAGGGCAAGCAGTACTTC. It specifies CSASRDREGKQYF.